This TCR beta chain was recorded in a study of shared clonotypes between healthy human individuals. General study results and limits: Investigators collected only blood, and repertoires in tissues likely differ.

Original methodology: Filtering differed for immunoSEQ, which gave only junction sequences without quality scores. Some clones are missing from TCRdb's copy, which holds only in-frame ones; the method was immunoSEQ multiplex PCR. V and J calls and clone size are those listed in that table; D and trimming were worked out from the DNA. Of roughly 2.2 million clones in the sample, roughly 93% are singletons; the top ten hold under 0.45%. As regards this clone: What it binds is unknown.

Germline V gives CDR1 MGHRA, CDR2 YSYEKL. V was trimmed by 4 bases and J by 4 bases, leaving 19 bases between them. There are 16 residues in the CDR3. This receptor was obtained from a man aged 18-30 years in good health. Some clones in this sample may be carry-over from other donors' samples. This sequence joins TRBV4-1 and TRBJ2-5, with a possible D match to TRBD2 (5 bases). The sequenced material came from naive CD4+ T cells from PBMCs. Noted subset: CD45RA+ positively selected. The CDR3 DNA follows: TGCGCCAGCAGCCTATCCTGGTCTGGAAGCGGAGAGACCCAGTACTTC. Translation gives CASSLSWSGSGETQYF.